The present T cell receptor beta chain was sequenced within a study of tumor-infiltrating lymphocytes in localized non-small cell lung cancer. For the study at large: The cohort mixed smokers and never-smokers, several histologies, and some post-neoadjuvant-chemotherapy samples. Notes on the study in general: Different pieces of the same tissue were used for each assay. Not all patients were TCR sequenced, owing to tissue quantity. TCRbeta sequencing showed higher T cell infiltration in tumors than uninvolved lung.

Per the germline V gene, CDR1 is MDHEN and CDR2 is SYDVKM. V was pared by 4 bases and J by 4 bases, with 8 bases between. The CDR3 runs 12 residues. Libraries were prepared by immunoSEQ multiplex PCR; TCRdb keeps only in-frame clonotypes and omits some of them. The profile covers more than 10,000 clones, with approximately 83% appearing a single time and around 3.6% taken by the ten largest. A word on this clone: Its antigen is unknown.

This TCR came from a human donor with non-small cell lung cancer. This chain uses TRBV28 with TRBJ2-7; D unclear. Input material: uninvolved lung tissue not adjacent to the tumor. In nucleotides, the CDR3 is TGTGCCAGCAGTTCCCCGACTTACGAGCAGTACTTC. It yields the protein CASSSPTYEQYF.